This TCR beta chain was sequenced in a study of control samples from healthy donors and cancer patients. Sequenced by immunoSEQ multiplex PCR; TCRdb stores in-frame clones only, minus some. Of around 180,000 clones listed, around 92% are singletons. The sample taken for sequencing was blood. The receptor was derived from a woman aged 40 to 50 in good health.

The CDR3 spells CASSYSVGNTEAFF. DNA of the CDR3: TGTGCCAGCAGTTACTCTGTAGGCAACACTGAAGCTTTCTTT. V and J are TRBV6-2 or TRBV6-3 and TRBJ1-1, with D unresolved. CDR3 length: 14 residues. Trimming cost V 0 bases and J 2 bases, with 7 bases left between them. Germline-derived CDR1 and CDR2 are MNHEY and SVGEGT.